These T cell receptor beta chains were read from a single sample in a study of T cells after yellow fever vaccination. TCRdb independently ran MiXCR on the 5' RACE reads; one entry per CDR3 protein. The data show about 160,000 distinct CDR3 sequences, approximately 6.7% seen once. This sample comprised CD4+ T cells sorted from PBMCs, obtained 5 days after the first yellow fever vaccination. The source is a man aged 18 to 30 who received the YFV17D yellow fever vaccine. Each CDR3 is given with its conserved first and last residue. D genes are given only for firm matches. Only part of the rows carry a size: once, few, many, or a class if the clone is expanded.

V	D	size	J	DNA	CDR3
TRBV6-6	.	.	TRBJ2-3	TGTGCCAGCAGTCCCCAGGACGGTTATACGCAGTATTTT	CASSPQDGYTQYF
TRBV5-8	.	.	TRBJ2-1	TGTGCCAGCAGCTTGCCCGAGATGGGACGAAGTAGGAATGAGCAGTTCTTC	CASSLPEMGRSRNEQFF
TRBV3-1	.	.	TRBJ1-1	TGTGCCAGCAGCCAAGATGGGGGCACTGAAGCTTTCTTT	CASSQDGGTEAFF
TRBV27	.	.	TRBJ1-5	TGTGCCAGCAGAAGGGCTGGAAGCAATCAGCCCCAGCATTTT	CASRRAGSNQPQHF
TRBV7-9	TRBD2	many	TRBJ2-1	TGTGCCGCCCAGCGGGGGGAAAACAATGAGCAGTTCTTC	CAAQRGENNEQFF
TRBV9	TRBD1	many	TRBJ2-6	TGTGCCAGCAGCGCGACCGGGACAGCCTCTGGGGCCAACGTCCTGACTTTC	CASSATGTASGANVLTF
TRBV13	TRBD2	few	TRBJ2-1	TGTGCCAGCAGCTTAGGCCTTAACCGCGGGGGCTACAATGAGCAGTTCTTC	CASSLGLNRGGYNEQFF
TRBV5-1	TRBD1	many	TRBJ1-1	TGCGCCAGCAGACTACAGGGGGCCGGAGCGAACACTGAAGCTTTCTTT	CASRLQGAGANTEAFF
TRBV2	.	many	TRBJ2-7	TGTGCCAGCACTCCGGGCCTTCGTGTTGAGCAGTACTTC	CASTPGLRVEQYF
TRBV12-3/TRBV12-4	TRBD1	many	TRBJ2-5	TGTGCCAGCAGTTTAGGGAGACAGGGGGAGACCCAGTACTTC	CASSLGRQGETQYF
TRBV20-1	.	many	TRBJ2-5	TGCAGTGCTAGACCTTGGGGGACCCAGTACTTC	CSARPWGTQYF
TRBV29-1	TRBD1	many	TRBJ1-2	TGCAGCGTGGGTGGACAGGTCGACTATGGCTACACCTTC	CSVGGQVDYGYTF
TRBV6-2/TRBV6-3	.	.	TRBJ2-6	TGTGCCAGCAGCCTTGGAGGGCTCGCTGGGGCCAACGTCCTGACTTTC	CASSLGGLAGANVLTF